These 6 T cell receptor beta chains share one sample of origin, sequenced in a study of cytomegalovirus exposure and HLA in healthy donors. Amplification used 60 Vbeta primers and 13 Jbeta primers. Produced via immunoSEQ multiplex PCR; TCRdb's table is partial and in-frame only. The sample lists fewer than 250,000 clones, approximately 78% occurring once. The sample was PBMCs. These receptors originate from a woman aged 30 to 39 in good health and CMV-seropositive.

The chain has TRBV6-4 and TRBJ2-2; possible D gene TRBD2, 5 bases. V was clipped by 0 bases and J by 3 bases, with 11 bases between them. The CDR3 totals 16 residues. CDR1 and CDR2 (germline): MRHNA, SNTAGT. In DNA, the CDR3 is TGTGCCAGCAGTGACTCGGCAAGCGGCCACACCGGGGAGCTGTTTTTT. This gives the protein CASSDSASGHTGELFF.

V usage is TRBV2 and J usage is TRBJ2-2, with 9 bases fitting TRBD2. The CDR3 contains 15 residues. After removal of 6 bases from V and 6 bases from J, the junction contained 8 bases not matched to a gene. Germline lookup yields CDR1 SNHLY and CDR2 FYNNEI. The CDR3 loop is CASREPSGESGELFF. The CDR3 coding sequence is TGTGCCAGCAGAGAACCTAGCGGGGAATCCGGGGAGCTGTTTTTT. The full variable domain, completed using reference TRBV2 and TRBJ2-2, is EPEVTQTPSHQVTQMGQEVILRCVPISNHLYFYWYRQILGQKVEFLVSFYNNEISEKSEIFDDQFSVERPDGSNFTLKIRSTKLEDSAMYFCASREPSGESGELFFGEGSRLTVL.

The count of this clone is one. This chain uses TRBV5-6 with TRBJ2-7; the D is unclear. V was trimmed by 2 bases and J by 3 bases, leaving 3 bases between them. The CDR3 covers 11 residues. Germline assignment: CDR1 SGHDT and CDR2 YYEEEE. This CDR3 reads CASSFYYEQYF. The CDR3 coding sequence is TGTGCCAGCAGCTTTTACTACGAGCAGTACTTC.

The rearrangement uses TRBV9 and TRBJ2-1, with 8 bases that match TRBD2. The CDR3 is 15 residues long. J lost 4 bases, V lost 3 bases, and 6 bases had no gene match. Germline assignment: CDR1 SGDLS and CDR2 YYNGEE. The CDR3 region is CASSESGGYYNEQFF. DNA for the CDR3: TGTGCCAGCAGCGAAAGCGGGGGCTATTACAATGAGCAGTTCTTC.

J is TRBJ1-3 and V is TRBV21-1. TRBV21-1 is marked as a pseudogene. CDR3 length equals 14 residues. The CDR3 DNA reads as TGTGCCAGCACCCCTATGAGCTCTGGAAACACCATATATTTT. Amino acid sequence: CASTPMSSGNTIYF.

The chain joins TRBV30 to TRBJ1-1; 8 bases line up with TRBD1. CDR1 and CDR2 (germline): GTSNPN, SVGIG (reference sequence). Trimming cost V 0 bases and J 6 bases; bases outside gene matches: 9. There are 15 residues in the CDR3. The CDR3: CAWSVLQDRVPEAFF. In nucleotides, the CDR3 is TGTGCCTGGAGTGTACTTCAGGACAGGGTCCCTGAAGCTTTCTTT.